In this sample, the clone carrying this TCR beta chain turned up a few times. The antigen remains unidentified. This sample is part of a study of T cells in Graves' hyperthyroidism and ophthalmopathy. Any patient presenting with uncontrolled infection, other autoimmune disease, pregnancy or lactation was left out. Diagnoses were established using clinical symptoms, serum thyroxine and TRAb, thyroid ultrasound and orbital computed tomography. Findings of the study overall: Appearing also in blood were most of the thyroid clonotypes expanded above 0.001.

Amplification targeted TCR beta CDR3 regions from RNA transcripts. Initially, a first-round RT-PCR of the TCR CDR3 employed the HTBI primer set. TCRdb re-called the multiplex PCR reads through MiXCR, storing one row per CDR3 protein. The sample carries 540,000 or so distinct CDR3 sequences, around a sixth recorded once. This clonotype originated in a woman in her 30s with Graves' hyperthyroidism. The sequencing sample was made of blood.

The CDR3 DNA is TGTGCCAGCAAGCGGGCCTACGAGCAGTACTTC. Protein sequence: CASKRAYEQYF. The chain is built from TRBV25-1 and TRBJ2-7; TRBD2 is a possible D gene (6 bases). The germline V gene encodes CDR1 MGHDK and CDR2 SYGVNS. Deletions cut 7 bases from V and 2 bases from J, with 6 bases between. The CDR3 has 11 residues.